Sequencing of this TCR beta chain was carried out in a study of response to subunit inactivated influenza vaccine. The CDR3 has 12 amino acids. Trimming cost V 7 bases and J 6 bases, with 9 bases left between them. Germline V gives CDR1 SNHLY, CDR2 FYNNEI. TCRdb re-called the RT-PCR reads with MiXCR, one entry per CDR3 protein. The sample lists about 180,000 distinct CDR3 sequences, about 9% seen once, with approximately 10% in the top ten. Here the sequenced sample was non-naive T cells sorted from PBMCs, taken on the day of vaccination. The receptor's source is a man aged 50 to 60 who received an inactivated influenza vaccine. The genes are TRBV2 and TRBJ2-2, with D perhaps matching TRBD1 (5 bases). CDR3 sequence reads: CASNTGPGELFF. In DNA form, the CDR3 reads TGTGCCAGCAATACAGGACCCGGGGAGCTGTTTTTT.